The 21 T cell receptor beta chains in this list originate from one sample, sequenced in a study of naive and memory T cell subsets. The beta constant-region primer was an equimolar mix of two oligonucleotides covering TRBC1 and TRBC2. Nested alpha and beta constant-region primers with the SP2 primer drove four PCR rounds on ligated cDNA. TCRdb itself ran the UMI-ligation and nested PCR reads through MiXCR, one entry per CDR3 protein. This table holds 95,000 to 150,000 distinct CDR3 sequences, 36% found once. The specimen was central memory CD4+ T cells from blood. These receptors were taken from a human donor in good health.

This sequence joins TRBV10-3 and TRBJ2-1, with 8 positions matching TRBD2. V dropped 0 bases and J dropped 0; count of bases not matched to a gene: 7. The CDR3 has 18 residues. In germline, CDR1 is ENHRY, CDR2 SYGVKD. In DNA, the CDR3 is TGTGCCATCAGTGAGTCGATGAGTAGCGGGGTCTCCTACAATGAGCAGTTCTTC. It is translated as CAISESMSSGVSYNEQFF.

This chain connects TRBV7-6 to TRBJ1-2; D gene ambiguous. From germline, CDR1 is SGHVS and CDR2 FNYEAQ. Trimming took off 1 base at V and 7 bases at J, with 19 bases between the two ends. The CDR3 has 16 amino acids. The CDR3 DNA reads TGTGCCAGCAGCTTAGGGTGGGTCGGAGTATCGTCTGGCTACACCTTC. It codes for CASSLGWVGVSSGYTF.

Ten or more counts support this clonotype. The J gene is TRBJ2-7, the V gene TRBV20-1; tentative D call: TRBD1 (6 bases). The CDR3 is 13 amino acids. V lost 1 base, J lost 3 bases, and 10 bases lay in between. Germline CDR1 DFQATT, CDR2 SNEGSKA (reference sequence). CDR3 DNA: TGCAGTGCTAGAGTTACAGGGAACTACGAGCAGTACTTC. Its translation is CSARVTGNYEQYF.

This clonotype was observed a few times. The chain joins TRBV20-1 to TRBJ2-3, with 9 bases aligning to TRBD1. This CDR3 comprises 14 residues. The germline CDR1 and CDR2 sequences are DFQATT and SNEGSKA (reference sequence). V trimming: 6 bases; J trimming: 4 bases; junction bases outside the gene matches: 8. CDR3 bases: TGCAGTGCATATCCGGGACAGGGCGCAGATACGCAGTATTTT. Translation: CSAYPGQGADTQYF.

V gene TRBV19 combines with J gene TRBJ2-7, with D perhaps TRBD1 or TRBD2 (5 bases each). V lost 5 bases to trimming and J lost 0 bases, with 8 bases between them. The length of the CDR3 is 13 residues. Germline V gene lookup returns CDR1 LNHDA and CDR2 SQIVND (reference sequence). The CDR3 reads CASSLGASYEQYF. CDR3 nucleotide sequence: TGTGCCAGTAGTCTCGGGGCCTCCTACGAGCAGTACTTC.

The chain recombines TRBV28 with TRBJ1-2, with 7 positions matching TRBD1. The CDR3 runs 14 residues. CDR1 and CDR2 from the germline V gene are MDHEN and SYDVKM. The junction had 2 bases not matched to a gene; V was cut back by 0 bases and J by 4 bases. The CDR3 spells CASSLWGQSYGYTF. For the CDR3, the DNA is TGTGCCAGCAGTTTATGGGGACAGTCCTATGGCTACACCTTC.

The chain couples TRBV25-1 to TRBJ2-2; D remains unclear. Germline CDR1 reads MGHDK; CDR2 reads SYGVNS. Trimming shortened V by 4 bases and J by 4 bases, and 7 bases separated the two germline ends. The CDR3 loop spans 13 amino acids. CDR3 protein: CASSGLGTGELFF. The CDR3 DNA follows: TGTGCCAGCAGTGGCCTCGGCACCGGGGAGCTGTTTTTT.

In its sample, this clonotype was seen once. The CDR3 is CAISIQAAYEQYF. The CDR3 DNA reads TGTGCCATCAGTATCCAGGCTGCCTACGAGCAGTACTTC. The rearrangement links TRBV10-3 to TRBJ2-7; D unclear. This CDR3 has 13 residues. Trimming cost V 5 bases and J 2 bases, with 10 bases left between them. Germline CDR1 and CDR2: ENHRY and SYGVKD.

This clonotype was found a few times. The genes are TRBV20-1 and TRBJ2-7; 8 bases align to TRBD2. This CDR3 has 16 residues. Losses at the gene ends were 1 base for V and 5 bases for J; bases not matched to a gene: 13. The germline V gene encodes CDR1 DFQATT and CDR2 SNEGSKA (reference sequence). The CDR3 reads CSARVVAGGPLDEQYF. DNA of the CDR3: TGCAGTGCTAGAGTAGTCGCGGGAGGCCCCCTCGACGAGCAGTACTTC.

The chain links TRBV6-1 to TRBJ2-7, with D possibly called TRBD1 or TRBD2 (7 bases each). Per germline, CDR1 MNHNS and CDR2 SASEGT. The ends were cut back, 7 bases at V and 2 bases at J, with 18 bases in the middle. The CDR3 sequence is 15 residues long. The CDR3 here is CASMTRGGGPYEQYF. The CDR3 region has the DNA TGTGCCAGCATGACCAGGGGAGGGGGCCCCTACGAGCAGTACTTC.

This clonotype turned up a few times. V and J are TRBV6-6 and TRBJ2-5, with 9 bases fitting TRBD1. J lost 5 bases, V lost 2 bases, and 3 bases had no gene match. Per the germline V gene, CDR1 is MNHNY and CDR2 is SVGAGI (reference sequence). The CDR3 runs to 14 residues. The CDR3 reads CASSYETGGETQYF. The CDR3 DNA reads as TGTGCCAGCAGTTACGAGACAGGGGGGGAGACCCAGTACTTC.

This clonotype was seen once. The chain uses TRBV28 and TRBJ2-1, with unresolved D. The CDR3 covers 15 residues. Germline loops: CDR1 MDHEN, CDR2 SYDVKM. Trimming took 0 bases from V and 0 from J, leaving 6 bases between them. The CDR3 DNA is TGTGCCAGCAGTTTATGGGATGGCTCCTACAATGAGCAGTTCTTC. Residues: CASSLWDGSYNEQFF.

This chain connects TRBV6-2 or TRBV6-3 to TRBJ2-3; D is possibly TRBD1 or TRBD2 (6 bases each). The germline gives CDR1 MNHEY, CDR2 SVGEGT. V was shortened by 2 bases and J by 7 bases, with 10 bases between the two germline ends. This CDR3 has 13 amino acids. The CDR3 nucleotides read TGTGCCAGCAGTTACGGAGGGGGTTATACGCAGTATTTT. It specifies CASSYGGGYTQYF.

The table lists this clonotype with many counts. This sequence joins TRBV29-1 and TRBJ2-1; 8 bases agree with TRBD1. Per the germline V gene, CDR1 is SQVTM and CDR2 is ANQGSEA. With V trimmed by 7 bases and J by 0 bases, 5 bases remained unmatched. The CDR3 is 14 amino acids. The CDR3 nucleotides read TGCAGCGCCGGGACAGGTATCTCCTACAATGAGCAGTTCTTC. This codes for CSAGTGISYNEQFF.

This clonotype was recorded many times. The rearrangement uses TRBV7-2 and TRBJ2-1; the D gene is possibly TRBD1 (6 bases). Germline CDR1 SGHTA, CDR2 FQGNSA. This CDR3 region has 18 residues. V lost 4 bases and J lost 5, with 24 bases in between. The CDR3 coding sequence is TGTGCCAGCAGCTCCCCTAAACAGGGAAGACTCGAGAACAATGAGCAGTTCTTC. This gives the protein CASSSPKQGRLENNEQFF.

A few counts support this clonotype. The chain recombines TRBV18 with TRBJ1-2; perhaps TRBD1 as D (5 bases). The V gene's germline CDR1 is KGHSH and CDR2 LQKENI. This CDR3 spans 14 amino acids. V shed 1 base and J shed 8 bases, with 14 bases lying between them. The CDR3 is CASSPLQGFLGYTF. The CDR3, as DNA: TGTGCCAGCTCACCACTCCAGGGATTTTTGGGCTACACCTTC. Combining the CDR3 with reference TRBV18 and TRBJ1-2 gives the whole variable domain NAGVMQNPRHLVRRRGQEARLRCSPMKGHSHVYWYRQLPEEGLKFMVYLQKENIIDESGMPKERFSAEFPKEGPSILRIQQVVRGDSAAYFCASSPLQGFLGYTFGSGTRLTVV.

This clonotype was detected a few times. This chain links TRBV29-1 with TRBJ2-7; D gene ambiguous. Per the germline V gene, CDR1 is SQVTM and CDR2 is ANQGSEA. Trimming pared 6 bases from V and 2 bases from J, leaving 8 bases between. The CDR3 sequence is 11 residues long. The CDR3 coding sequence is TGCAGCGTCGGTCTAACCTACGAGCAGTACTTC. Translation gives CSVGLTYEQYF.

The chain joins TRBV18 to TRBJ1-1; D gene unclear. From germline, CDR1 is KGHSH and CDR2 LQKENI. This CDR3 is built from 14 residues. Trimming took 2 bases from V and 7 from J, leaving 14 bases between them. The CDR3 DNA reads as TGTGCCAGCTCACCATCTACGGGTTTGGGTGAAGCTTTCTTT. This sequence encodes CASSPSTGLGEAFF.

This clonotype was seen a handful of times. CDR3: CASSLDNPGMNTEAFF. CDR3 in DNA: TGTGCCAGCAGCTTAGACAACCCGGGGATGAACACTGAAGCTTTCTTT. The chain uses TRBV7-9 and TRBJ1-1, with D unclear. There are 16 residues in the CDR3. Germline loops: CDR1 SEHNR, CDR2 FQNEAQ (reference sequence). Trimming pared 1 base from V and 0 bases from J, leaving 12 bases between.

The chain combines TRBV7-9 with TRBJ2-1; tentative D call: TRBD1 (6 bases). This CDR3 contains 15 residues. The germline CDR1 and CDR2 sequences are SEHNR and FQNEAQ (reference sequence). The V end was cut by 1 base, the J end by 6 bases, with 13 bases between. CDR3 sequence (DNA): TGTGCCAGCAGCTTAGACGTGGGGGCGGTCAATGAGCAGTTCTTC. Amino acid sequence: CASSLDVGAVNEQFF. Drawing the rest from reference TRBV7-9 and TRBJ2-1, the complete variable domain is DTGVSQNPRHKITKRGQNVTFRCDPISEHNRLYWYRQTLGQGPEFLTYFQNEAQLEKSRLLSDRFSAERPKGSFSTLEIQRTEQGDSAMYLCASSLDVGAVNEQFFGPGTRLTVL.

The chain recombines TRBV7-8 with TRBJ2-5, with D perhaps matching TRBD1 (6 bases). V dropped 8 bases and J dropped 6 bases, with 28 bases sitting between them. Per the germline V gene, CDR1 is SGHVS and CDR2 is FQNEAQ. This CDR3 contains 17 residues. CDR3 residues: CASRQPVTGQSGKTQYF. For the CDR3, the DNA is TGTGCCAGCCGCCAACCGGTCACAGGACAGTCGGGGAAGACCCAGTACTTC.